These 6 T cell receptor beta chains were all obtained from the same sample, sequenced in a study of shared clonotypes between healthy human individuals. TCRdb's copy holds only in-frame clones and misses some; the assay was immunoSEQ multiplex PCR. The sample lists hundreds of thousands of clones, around 73% occurring once. Sequencing was carried out using memory CD4+ T cells sorted from blood. Subset in this sample: CD45RA-negative fraction. The receptor source for this set is a woman between 25 and 40 years old in good health.

Points on this clone: The same CDR3 is also encoded by other DNA sequences in this sample. The rearrangement uses TRBV11-2 and TRBJ2-7; D possibly uses TRBD1 or TRBD2 (5 bases each). The CDR3 sequence is 15 residues long. Trimming shortened V by 3 bases and J by 1 base, and 13 bases separated the two germline ends. Germline V lookup: CDR1 SGHAT, CDR2 FQNNGV. CDR3 protein: CASSFGGAGSYEQYF. CDR3 nucleotide sequence: TGTGCCAGCAGCTTTGGGGGTGCAGGGTCCTACGAGCAGTACTTC.

This clone was seen just once. CDR3 amino acids: CASSWAGGGQTGELFF. The CDR3 DNA is TGTGCCAGTAGTTGGGCAGGGGGCGGGCAGACCGGGGAGCTGTTTTTT. The chain joins TRBV19 to TRBJ2-2, with 8 bases identical to TRBD1. Germline V CDR1 and CDR2: LNHDA, SQIVND (reference sequence). The junction had 10 bases not matched to a gene; V was cut back by 5 bases and J by 5 bases. This CDR3 contains 16 residues.

The V gene is TRBV6-1, the J gene TRBJ1-4, with 7 bases fitting TRBD1. The CDR3 totals 14 residues. V lost 11 bases and J lost 5; bases outside the gene matches: 11. Germline CDR1 and CDR2: MNHNS and SASEGT. CDR3 nucleotide sequence: TGTGCCGGGGGAAGGGACAGTGACAATGAAAAACTGTTTTTT. It is translated as CAGGRDSDNEKLFF.

The chain uses TRBV19 and TRBJ2-3; 7 nucleotides align to TRBD2. The CDR3 consists of 15 residues. The J segment lost 0 bases and the V segment lost 3 bases, leaving 3 bases of the junction unmatched. The V gene's germline CDR1 is LNHDA and CDR2 SQIVND (reference sequence). This chain's CDR3 is CASSIGTMSTDTQYF. The CDR3 region has the DNA TGTGCCAGTAGTATCGGGACTATGAGCACAGATACGCAGTATTTT.

The rearrangement links TRBV5-1 to TRBJ2-5; 9 nucleotides match TRBD2. Per germline, CDR1 SGHRS and CDR2 YFSETQ. The ends lost 5 bases at V and 1 base at J; junction bases unmatched: 6. There are 15 residues in the CDR3. CDR3 in amino acids: CASSRVAGVQETQYF. CDR3 DNA: TGCGCCAGCAGTAGGGTAGCGGGAGTCCAAGAGACCCAGTACTTC.

The genes are TRBV28 and TRBJ1-5; tentatively, D is TRBD1 (6 bases). Germline V gives CDR1 MDHEN, CDR2 SYDVKM. The CDR3 sequence is 15 residues long. V shed 6 bases and J shed 0 bases, with 12 bases lying between them. Here the CDR3 reads CASRGGALSNQPQHF. The CDR3 DNA is TGTGCCAGCAGGGGGGGGGCGCTTAGCAATCAGCCCCAGCATTTT.